These 29 T cell receptor beta chains were all obtained from the same sample, sequenced in a study of blood T cell repertoires in COVID-19. TCRdb's table, derived via immunoSEQ multiplex PCR, lists solely in-frame clones and lacks some. Seen here are approximately 460,000 clones, roughly nine tenths observed once, and the top ten hold roughly 0.84%. The sequencing input was peripheral blood. The receptors derive from a man aged 18 to 30 with COVID-19, enrolled during active disease.

The rearrangement joins TRBV24-1 to TRBJ2-3, with 9 bases identical to TRBD2. CDR3 length: 16 residues. Germline CDR1 and CDR2: KGHDR and SFDVKD. J lost 4 bases, V lost 1 base, and 5 bases had no gene match. In nucleotides, the CDR3 is TGTGCCACCAGTGATTTTGTAGCGGGAGAGGCAGATACGCAGTATTTT. It is translated as CATSDFVAGEADTQYF.

This clone has a handful of counts. Additional DNA sequences in this sample encode the identical CDR3. CDR3 sequence (DNA): TGTGCCAGCAGCTTAGGCAGGAACACTGAAGCTTTCTTT. Translation: CASSLGRNTEAFF. V gene TRBV11-2 combines with J gene TRBJ1-1, with no clear D. The CDR3 runs to 13 residues. The germline V and J ends were trimmed by 1 base and 1 base, with 4 bases remaining between them. CDR1 is SGHAT and CDR2 is FQNNGV in the germline V gene.

V gene TRBV5-1 combines with J gene TRBJ2-7; tentatively, D is TRBD2 (5 bases). The CDR3 extends over 14 amino acids. Germline loops: CDR1 SGHRS, CDR2 YFSETQ. V lost 1 base, J lost 4 bases, and 12 bases lay in between. In nucleotides, the CDR3 is TGCGCCAGCAGCTTGACGCCGGGATTGTACGAGCAGTACTTC. The encoded protein is CASSLTPGLYEQYF.

The rearrangement uses TRBV7-9 and TRBJ1-1, with TRBD1 matching 10 bases. Germline CDR1 reads SEHNR; CDR2 reads FQNEAQ (reference sequence). This CDR3 comprises 16 residues. V shed 5 bases, J shed 3 bases, and the junction held 9 bases outside the gene matches. Written as DNA, the CDR3 is TGTGCCAGCAGCCCCCGGGACAGGGGACCGGACACTGAAGCTTTCTTT. Its protein is CASSPRDRGPDTEAFF.

The chain uses TRBV24-1 and TRBJ2-1, with 8 bases fitting TRBD2. The CDR3 is 15 amino acids. Germline V gives CDR1 KGHDR, CDR2 SFDVKD. V shed 4 bases and J 10 bases; nucleotides not matched to a gene: 11. The CDR3: CATSDPGLANREQFF. The DNA for the CDR3 is TGTGCCACCAGTGACCCCGGACTAGCAAATCGGGAGCAGTTCTTC.

The chain is built from TRBV6-1 and TRBJ1-2, with 8 nucleotides matching TRBD1. V lost 0 bases, J lost 8 bases, and 2 bases stayed unmatched. The CDR3 totals 13 residues. Germline V gene data show CDR1 as MNHNS and CDR2 as SASEGT. The CDR3 loop is CASSEADRVGYTF. The CDR3 nucleotides read TGTGCCAGCAGTGAAGCGGACAGGGTCGGCTACACCTTC.

In regard to this clone: A read error may account for a junction end that differs from germline. CDR3 in DNA: TGTGCCAGCACTTACTCTAGCGGGAGCTCCTACGAGCAGTACTTC. It yields the protein CASTYSSGSSYEQYF. The chain joins TRBV6-5 to TRBJ2-7; 10 bases are a match to TRBD2. The CDR3 totals 15 residues. Germline assignment: CDR1 MNHEY and CDR2 SVGAGI.

The genes are TRBV11-3 and TRBJ2-5; tentatively, D is TRBD2 (6 bases). The germline V and J ends were trimmed by 5 bases and 5 bases, with 12 bases remaining between them. The V gene's germline CDR1 is SGHNT and CDR2 YENEEA. The CDR3 runs 13 residues. The CDR3 DNA sequence: TGTGCCAGCAGCACGATGGGGAGGGAGACCCAGTACTTC. Its translation is CASSTMGRETQYF. The full variable domain, rest sourced from reference TRBV11-3 and TRBJ2-5, is EAGVVQSPRYKIIEKKQPVAFWCNPISGHNTLYWYLQNLGQGPELLIRYENEEAVDDSQLPKDRFSAERLKGVDSTLKIQPAELGDSAVYLCASSTMGRETQYFGPGTRLLVL.

The J gene is TRBJ2-5, the V gene TRBV27, with D tentatively TRBD2 (5 bases). Trimming left V 0 bases short and J 1 base short, with 9 bases between. CDR1 is MNHEY and CDR2 is SMNVEV in the germline V gene (reference sequence). This CDR3 has 15 amino acids. The CDR3 DNA is TGTGCCAGCAGTTTATCCGCCGGGATCCAAGAGACCCAGTACTTC. Its protein product is CASSLSAGIQETQYF.

V usage is TRBV5-6 and J usage is TRBJ1-4; 10 positions match TRBD1. This CDR3 comprises 13 residues. J lost 12 bases, V lost 4 bases, and 6 bases had no gene match. Per germline, CDR1 SGHDT and CDR2 YYEEEE. CDR3 bases: TGTGCCAGCAGCCGGGACAGGGGCTCGGAACTGTTTTTT. Translated, it gives CASSRDRGSELFF.

The sample holds one count of this clone. This chain links TRBV5-1 with TRBJ2-5, with TRBD2 matching over 7 bases. This CDR3 contains 16 residues. After removal of 0 bases from V and 1 base from J, the junction contained 6 bases not matched to a gene. The germline CDR1 and CDR2 sequences are SGHRS and YFSETQ. CDR3 in amino acids: CASSLANSGPQETQYF. The CDR3 nucleotides are TGCGCCAGCAGCTTGGCCAATAGCGGGCCCCAAGAGACCCAGTACTTC. Supplemented by reference TRBV5-1 and TRBJ2-5, the full variable domain reads KAGVTQTPRYLIKTRGQQVTLSCSPISGHRSVSWYQQTPGQGLQFLFEYFSETQRNKGNFPGRFSGRQFSNSRSEMNVSTLELGDSALYLCASSLANSGPQETQYFGPGTRLLVL.

This clone was seen once. Here the CDR3 DNA reads TGTGCCAGCAGCTCACGACTAGCCACAGATACGCAGTATTTT. It specifies CASSSRLATDTQYF. J is TRBJ2-3 and V is TRBV4-2; 7 nucleotides agree with TRBD2. CDR1 is LGHNA, CDR2 YNFKEQ, per germline. There are 14 residues in the CDR3. The ends lost 5 bases at V and 2 bases at J; junction bases unmatched: 4.

The V and J genes are TRBV7-3 and TRBJ2-1; tentatively, D is TRBD2 (5 bases). The CDR3 contains 13 residues. The germline gives CDR1 SGHTA, CDR2 FQGTGA. Trimming took off 5 bases at V and 7 bases at J, with 12 bases between the two ends. CDR3 sequence: CASSPSDLNEQFF. Written as DNA, the CDR3 is TGTGCCAGCAGCCCTTCGGACTTGAATGAGCAGTTCTTC.

The chain carries TRBV20-1 and TRBJ1-2; D call uncertain. Germline loops: CDR1 DFQATT, CDR2 SNEGSKA (reference sequence). The V end lost 0 bases, the J end lost 8 bases, and 7 bases lay between the germline ends. CDR3 length: 11 amino acids. CDR3 DNA: TGCAGTGCTAGAGATCCCGGGGGCTACACCTTC. This encodes CSARDPGGYTF.

The chain couples TRBV7-9 to TRBJ2-2; TRBD1 agrees at 7 bases. The CDR3 consists of 15 residues. J lost 0 bases, V lost 5 bases, and 3 bases had no gene match. Germline V gene data show CDR1 as SEHNR and CDR2 as FQNEAQ (reference sequence). The CDR3 bases are TGTGCCAGCAGCCTAGGGACAGCGAACACCGGGGAGCTGTTTTTT. Encoded protein: CASSLGTANTGELFF. Variable domain in full (rest from reference TRBV7-9 and TRBJ2-2): DTGVSQNPRHKITKRGQNVTFRCDPISEHNRLYWYRQTLGQGPEFLTYFQNEAQLEKSRLLSDRFSAERPKGSFSTLEIQRTEQGDSAMYLCASSLGTANTGELFFGEGSRLTVL.

This sequence joins TRBV2 and TRBJ2-2; TRBD2 aligns across 13 bases. Germline V gene data show CDR1 as SNHLY and CDR2 as FYNNEI. Trimming cost V 6 bases and J 5 bases; bases outside gene matches: 6. CDR3 size: 16 residues. Here the CDR3 reads CASSPLAGGRTGELFF. The CDR3 region has the DNA TGTGCCAGCAGCCCACTAGCGGGGGGGCGAACCGGGGAGCTGTTTTTT.

V gene TRBV19 combines with J gene TRBJ1-1; a weak D match, TRBD1 (6 bases). Trimming removed 5 bases from V and 1 base from J, with 14 bases in between. The CDR3 has 15 amino acids. CDR1 and CDR2 (germline): LNHDA, SQIVND (reference sequence). In DNA form, the CDR3 reads TGTGCCAGTAGTGAGGGGGGGCGCGGGAACACTGAAGCTTTCTTT. Translation gives CASSEGGRGNTEAFF.

The chain uses TRBV19 and TRBJ2-7; D uncertain. Trimming cost V 5 bases and J 2 bases, with 19 bases left between them. There are 16 residues in the CDR3. Germline V gene lookup returns CDR1 LNHDA and CDR2 SQIVND (reference sequence). The CDR3 coding sequence is TGTGCCAGTAGTCCACTTTCCTCCTTTTCTACCTACGAGCAGTACTTC. Protein sequence: CASSPLSSFSTYEQYF.

The chain employs TRBV6-5 and TRBJ1-2; TRBD1 aligns across 7 bases. The germline CDR1 and CDR2 sequences are MNHEY and SVGAGI. This CDR3 has 13 amino acids. J gave up 7 bases and V 6 bases, and 8 bases lay outside the gene matches. CDR3 sequence reads: CASRTGQYTGYTF. In DNA, the CDR3 is TGTGCCAGCAGAACGGGACAGTATACTGGCTACACCTTC.

V is TRBV5-3 and J is TRBJ1-2, with D hard to call. TRBV5-3 is known as an ORF, though its function is uncertain. Trimming cost V 0 bases and J 6 bases, with 18 bases left between them. The CDR3 sequence is 16 residues long. CDR3 residues: CARSLEGSRDYNGYTF. The CDR3 DNA follows: TGTGCCAGAAGCTTGGAGGGTAGTCGGGATTACAATGGCTACACCTTC.

V is TRBV6-6 and J is TRBJ2-7; 7 bases agree with TRBD2. The CDR3 extends over 14 amino acids. Germline CDR1 reads MNHNY; CDR2 reads SVGAGI (reference sequence). Trimming cost V 8 bases and J 0 bases; bases outside gene matches: 7. The CDR3 region has the DNA TGTGCCAGCCGCCCCAGGGAGGGCTCCTACGAGCAGTACTTC. Translated: CASRPREGSYEQYF.

This sequence joins TRBV6-5 and TRBJ1-6; no reliable D call. CDR1 MNHEY and CDR2 SVGAGI come from the germline V gene. The length of the CDR3 is 16 residues. V lost 0 bases to trimming and J lost 5 bases, with 11 bases between them. CDR3 DNA: TGTGCCAGCAGTTACTCCAGGCCAGCTAATAATTCACCCCTCCACTTT. It codes for CASSYSRPANNSPLHF.

The chain employs TRBV5-1 and TRBJ2-1; 8 bases are shared with TRBD2. The CDR3 contains 17 residues. V lost 4 bases and J lost 0; bases outside the gene matches: 9. The germline V gene encodes CDR1 SGHRS and CDR2 YFSETQ. CDR3 loop: CASSPTLAGSSYNEQFF. CDR3 DNA: TGCGCCAGCAGCCCCACCTTAGCGGGGAGCTCCTACAATGAGCAGTTCTTC.

This clone has only a few counts. This chain uses TRBV7-9 with TRBJ2-7, with 12 nucleotides matching TRBD2. CDR3 size: 15 residues. V gave up 4 bases and J gave up 3 bases; unmatched junction bases: 4. Germline values: CDR1 SEHNR, CDR2 FQNEAQ (reference sequence). The chain's CDR3 is CASSSPTSGGYEQYF. The DNA of the CDR3 is TGTGCCAGCAGCTCCCCGACTAGCGGGGGCTACGAGCAGTACTTC.

The chain has TRBV18 and TRBJ2-1; TRBD2 aligns across 14 bases. There are 14 residues in the CDR3. Per germline, CDR1 KGHSH and CDR2 LQKENI. Trimming at V came to 5 bases and at J to 9 bases, leaving 3 bases not matched to a gene. CDR3 sequence reads: CASSSGLAGGEQFF. CDR3 DNA: TGTGCCAGCTCATCCGGACTAGCGGGAGGTGAGCAGTTCTTC. Drawing the rest from reference TRBV18 and TRBJ2-1, the complete variable domain is NAGVMQNPRHLVRRRGQEARLRCSPMKGHSHVYWYRQLPEEGLKFMVYLQKENIIDESGMPKERFSAEFPKEGPSILRIQQVVRGDSAAYFCASSSGLAGGEQFFGPGTRLTVL.

This clone was seen once. The rearrangement joins TRBV18 to TRBJ1-1; weak D call: TRBD1 (5 bases). There are 14 residues in the CDR3. The germline V gene has CDR1 KGHSH and CDR2 LQKENI. The V end was cut by 3 bases, the J end by 4 bases, with 12 bases between. CDR3 protein: CASSPKVDSTEAFF. CDR3 nucleotides: TGTGCCAGCTCACCCAAGGTCGACAGCACTGAAGCTTTCTTT.

The chain carries TRBV4-1 and TRBJ2-7, with D possibly matching TRBD1 (5 bases). The CDR3 runs to 14 residues. Trimming removed 4 bases at V and 0 bases at J, with 10 bases between. Germline CDR1 MGHRA, CDR2 YSYEKL. The CDR3 DNA follows: TGCGCCAGCAGCCGCCCAGGGAACTCCTACGAGCAGTACTTC. This sequence encodes CASSRPGNSYEQYF.

This clone was detected only once. The rearrangement links TRBV30 to TRBJ2-5; the match to TRBD2 covers 7 bases. This CDR3 spans 14 amino acids. Trimming took 2 bases from V and 3 from J; bases not matched to a gene: 6. Germline CDR1 and CDR2: GTSNPN and SVGIG (reference sequence). The CDR3 is CAWSLGLTKETQYF. The DNA for the CDR3 is TGTGCCTGGAGTCTGGGACTAACTAAAGAGACCCAGTACTTC.

The gene calls are TRBV2 and TRBJ2-1; 12 bases agree with TRBD2. CDR3 length equals 15 residues. Losses at the gene ends were 6 bases for V and 9 bases for J; bases not matched to a gene: 9. From germline, CDR1 is SNHLY and CDR2 FYNNEI. The CDR3 protein is CASRRTSGTLPEQFF. DNA of the CDR3: TGTGCCAGCAGACGGACTAGCGGGACCCTCCCTGAGCAGTTCTTC.